The 3 T cell receptor beta chains below all came from one sample that was sequenced in a study of cytomegalovirus exposure and HLA in healthy donors. The primer mix had 60 Vbeta and 13 Jbeta primers. The table came from immunoSEQ multiplex PCR; TCRdb's copy has only in-frame clones and leaves some out. The sample has about 160,000 clones, 82% seen once. The sequencing sample was made of PBMCs. All receptors derive from a girl aged 5-17 years in good health and CMV-seropositive.

This chain uses TRBV7-2 with TRBJ2-2; 10 bases are a match to TRBD1. The CDR3 totals 15 residues. V lost 5 bases, J lost 5 bases, and 5 bases stayed unmatched. Germline CDR1 SGHTA, CDR2 FQGNSA. This CDR3 reads CASSPRTGGTGELFF. In DNA form, the CDR3 reads TGTGCCAGCAGCCCCCGGACAGGGGGGACCGGGGAGCTGTTTTTT.

This rearrangement joins TRBV25-1 to TRBJ2-3; D gene ambiguous. Trimming removed 9 bases at V and 0 bases at J, with 10 bases between. The CDR3 is made up of 13 amino acids. CDR1 MGHDK and CDR2 SYGVNS come from the germline V gene. The CDR3 here is CASTGPSTDTQYF. The CDR3 DNA follows: TGTGCCAGTACGGGTCCTAGCACAGATACGCAGTATTTT.

The rearrangement joins TRBV30 to TRBJ2-1, with 10 bases that match TRBD2. Germline V lookup: CDR1 GTSNPN, CDR2 SVGIG (reference sequence). This CDR3 spans 15 amino acids. The trim removed 0 bases at V and 8 bases at J, leaving 7 bases unmatched. This chain's CDR3 is CAWSVTLAGADEQFF. CDR3 in DNA: TGTGCCTGGAGTGTAACCCTAGCGGGAGCCGATGAGCAGTTCTTC.